Here is one TCR beta chain with its context. The repertoire was sequenced with immunoSEQ multiplex PCR; TCRdb's copy has only in-frame clones and lacks some. The repertoire has approximately 81,000 clones, more than 85% of them found once; the top ten carry over 0.65%. The data were taken from a study of cytomegalovirus exposure and HLA in healthy donors. The CDR3 has 15 amino acids. The V and J ends lost 11 bases and 2 bases, in that order; junction bases with no gene match: 11. CDR1 LNHDA and CDR2 SQIVND come from the germline V gene (reference sequence). The clonotype comes from a man between 18 and 29 years old in good health and CMV-seronegative. This chain uses TRBV19 with TRBJ2-3; 9 bases are a match to TRBD2. The sequenced sample consisted of PBMCs. CDR3 region: CAGSPSGENTDTQYF. The CDR3 DNA follows: TGTGCCGGCTCTCCTAGCGGGGAGAACACAGATACGCAGTATTTT.